A selection of T cell receptor beta chains follows, all from one sample in a study of T cell repertoires in cytomegalovirus infection. Their target antigens are unknown. From the reads, TCRdb called clonotypes with MiXCR, one entry per CDR3 protein. The table records about 830,000 distinct CDR3 sequences, 32% of them present only once. The sample in question was cultured CD8+ T cells from PBMCs, obtained from culture after CMV antigen stimulation. The receptors derive from a human donor in good health (CMV status not recorded). Some clones in this sample may be carry-over from other donors' samples. Both conserved end residues are part of each CDR3.

j_gene | v_gene | CDR3aa
TRBJ2-1 | TRBV6-1 | CASKPRTSDNEQFF
TRBJ1-2 | TRBV7-6 | CASSPLGGITYGYTF
TRBJ1-6 | TRBV9 | CASSVSGTTYNSPLHF
TRBJ2-1 | TRBV28 | CASSSSLEALAYNEQFF
TRBJ2-3 | TRBV6-1 | CASSRSGTGRADTQYF
TRBJ2-1 | TRBV7-2 | CASSLATSGGDNEQFF
TRBJ2-5 | TRBV28 | CASSLSSGTLLGETQYF
TRBJ1-2 | TRBV6-4 | CASSSTTGSYGYGYTF
TRBJ2-7 | TRBV11-3 | CASSSAGSSYEQYF
TRBJ1-2 | TRBV24-1 | CATSDLTDSNYGYTF
TRBJ2-1 | TRBV6-1 | CASSDGGNEQFF
TRBJ2-5 | TRBV28 | CASSLYLRDAEETQYF
TRBJ1-1 | TRBV27 | CASTGRLNTEAFF
TRBJ2-7 | TRBV6-1 | CASRLTGLYEQYF
TRBJ2-5 | TRBV3-1 | CASSLLEGDPLETQYF
TRBJ2-2 | TRBV4-1 | CASSQEDNIGELFF
TRBJ2-1 | TRBV2 | CASSDRVVDEQFF
TRBJ2-2 | TRBV12-3/TRBV12-4 | CASSFGGASRGELFF
TRBJ2-7 | TRBV7-8 | CASSLGHSSYEQYF
TRBJ1-1 | TRBV28 | CASRQQAKWPRTAFF
TRBJ1-1 | TRBV6-1 | CASSEGIWDTEAFF
TRBJ2-4 | TRBV6-9 | CASRQKNIQYF
TRBJ1-4 | TRBV7-9 | CASSFHPQRGVGEKLFF
TRBJ2-5 | TRBV6-1 | CASSTPRGRGDPRETQYF
TRBJ1-6 | TRBV9 | CASSEGQGINSPLHF
TRBJ1-2 | TRBV7-9 | CASSPGETGAYGYTF
TRBJ2-1 | TRBV4-1 | CASSQELVWGGSYNEQFF
TRBJ2-1 | TRBV12-3/TRBV12-4 | CASSVFGSSYNEQFF
TRBJ2-3 | TRBV6-2/TRBV6-3 | CASSYERDRLTDMQYF
TRBJ2-3 | TRBV6-2/TRBV6-3 | CASSYGTSGAPGDTQYF
TRBJ2-1 | TRBV7-2 | CAGSFVGTSGGSEQFF
TRBJ2-1 | TRBV12-3/TRBV12-4 | CASSFSASGGNEQFF
TRBJ2-1 | TRBV7-7 | CASSLDGGGGNEQFF
TRBJ1-2 | TRBV7-9 | CASSPGGADDGYTF
TRBJ2-5 | TRBV24-1 | CATSDSDRGRGETQYF
TRBJ1-5 | TRBV7-6 | CASSLNWNQPQHF
TRBJ1-3 | TRBV5-4 | CASSARYEGSGNTIYF
TRBJ1-6 | TRBV28 | CASSLTGGSPLHF
TRBJ2-7 | TRBV10-3 | CAISPGSQGEQYF
TRBJ2-7 | TRBV7-6 | CASSLGWGGSYEQYF
TRBJ2-7 | TRBV7-6 | CASSTGLAGLYEQYF
TRBJ2-5 | TRBV20-1 | CSARERGARGETQYF
TRBJ2-2 | TRBV5-1 | CASSPPGTDIYTGELFF
TRBJ2-1 | TRBV7-3 | CASSSVHSSYNEQFF
TRBJ2-1 | TRBV14 | CASSLVRQGPNNEQFF
TRBJ2-2 | TRBV6-2/TRBV6-3 | CASTRQGTDTGELFF